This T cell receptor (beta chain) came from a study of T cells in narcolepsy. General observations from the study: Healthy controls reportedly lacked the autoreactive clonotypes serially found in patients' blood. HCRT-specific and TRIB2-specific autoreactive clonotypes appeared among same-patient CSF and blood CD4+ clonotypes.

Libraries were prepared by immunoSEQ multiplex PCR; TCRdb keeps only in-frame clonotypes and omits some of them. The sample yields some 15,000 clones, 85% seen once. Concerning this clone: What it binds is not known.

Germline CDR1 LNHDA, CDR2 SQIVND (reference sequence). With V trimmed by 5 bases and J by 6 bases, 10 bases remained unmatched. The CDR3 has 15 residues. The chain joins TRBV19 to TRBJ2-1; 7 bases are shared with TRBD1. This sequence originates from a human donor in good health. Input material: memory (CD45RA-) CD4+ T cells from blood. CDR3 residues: CASSLGQVLFNEQFF. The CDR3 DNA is TGTGCCAGTAGTCTAGGACAGGTGCTCTTCAATGAGCAGTTCTTC.